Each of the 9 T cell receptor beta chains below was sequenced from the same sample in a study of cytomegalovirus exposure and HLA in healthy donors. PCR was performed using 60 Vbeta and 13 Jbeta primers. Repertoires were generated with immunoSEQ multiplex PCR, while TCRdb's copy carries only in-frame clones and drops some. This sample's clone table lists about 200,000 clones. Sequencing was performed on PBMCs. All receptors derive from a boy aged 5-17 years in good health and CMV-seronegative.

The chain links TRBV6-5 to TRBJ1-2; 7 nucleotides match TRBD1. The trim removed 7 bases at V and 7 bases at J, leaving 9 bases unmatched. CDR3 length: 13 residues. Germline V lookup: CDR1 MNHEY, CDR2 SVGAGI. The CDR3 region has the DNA TGTGCCAGCACCCAACAGGGGTGGGGTGGCTACACCTTC. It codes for CASTQQGWGGYTF.

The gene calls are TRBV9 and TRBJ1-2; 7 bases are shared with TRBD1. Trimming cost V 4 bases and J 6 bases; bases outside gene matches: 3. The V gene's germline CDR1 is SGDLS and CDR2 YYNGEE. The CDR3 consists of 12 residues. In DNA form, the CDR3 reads TGTGCCAGCAGCAAAACAGGGGATGGCTACACCTTC. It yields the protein CASSKTGDGYTF.

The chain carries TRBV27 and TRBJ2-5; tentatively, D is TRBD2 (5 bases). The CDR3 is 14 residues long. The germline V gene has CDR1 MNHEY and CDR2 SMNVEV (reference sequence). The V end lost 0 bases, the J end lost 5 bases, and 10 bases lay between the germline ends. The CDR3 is CASSLSKEAETQYF. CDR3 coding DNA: TGTGCCAGCAGTTTATCGAAGGAGGCCGAGACCCAGTACTTC.

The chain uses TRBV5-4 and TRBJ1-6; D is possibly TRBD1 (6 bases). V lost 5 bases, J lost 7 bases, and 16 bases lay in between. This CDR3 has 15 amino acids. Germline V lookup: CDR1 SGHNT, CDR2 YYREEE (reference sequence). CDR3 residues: CASRGTGTSNSPLHF. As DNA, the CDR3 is TGTGCCAGCAGGGGAACAGGGACATCGAATTCACCCCTCCACTTT.

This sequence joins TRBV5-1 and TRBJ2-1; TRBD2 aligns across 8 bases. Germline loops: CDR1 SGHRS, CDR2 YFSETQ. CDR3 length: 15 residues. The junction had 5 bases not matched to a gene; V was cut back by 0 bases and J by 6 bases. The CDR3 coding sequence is TGCGCCAGCAGCTTGGGGTTAGCGGGAATCAATGAGCAGTTCTTC. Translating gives CASSLGLAGINEQFF.

CDR3 in DNA: TGTGCCAGCAGCGCAATCACTAGCGGGGCCCGCACCGGGGAGCTGTTTTTT. Residues: CASSAITSGARTGELFF. The chain recombines TRBV9 with TRBJ2-2; 10 positions match TRBD2. CDR1 SGDLS and CDR2 YYNGEE come from the germline V gene. Trimming at V came to 3 bases and at J to 4 bases, leaving 9 bases not matched to a gene. The CDR3 is made up of 17 amino acids.

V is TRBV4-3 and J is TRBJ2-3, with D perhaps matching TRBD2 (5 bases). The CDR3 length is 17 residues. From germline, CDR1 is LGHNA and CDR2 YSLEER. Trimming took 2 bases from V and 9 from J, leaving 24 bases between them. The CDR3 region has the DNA TGCGCCAGCAGCCAAAGATGGAGTGAGTCATCAACGGGGACGCAGTATTTT. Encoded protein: CASSQRWSESSTGTQYF.

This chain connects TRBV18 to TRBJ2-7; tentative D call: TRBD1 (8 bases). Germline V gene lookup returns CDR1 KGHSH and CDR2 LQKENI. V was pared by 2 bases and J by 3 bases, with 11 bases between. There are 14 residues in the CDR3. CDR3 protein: CASSPTGGGYEQYF. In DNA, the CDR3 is TGTGCCAGCTCACCAACAGGGGGGGGCTACGAGCAGTACTTC.

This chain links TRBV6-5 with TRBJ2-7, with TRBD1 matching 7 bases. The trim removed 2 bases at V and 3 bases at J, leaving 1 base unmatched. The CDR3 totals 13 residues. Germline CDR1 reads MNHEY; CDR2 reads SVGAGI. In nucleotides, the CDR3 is TGTGCCAGCAGTTACGACAGGGACTACGAGCAGTACTTC. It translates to CASSYDRDYEQYF.